This TCR beta chain was captured by sequencing in a study of spatial heterogeneity in lung cancer. Findings of the study overall: Blood contained ubiquitous expanded tumor TCRs more at resection than at follow-up.

Time point in this sample: sample taken at primary tumor resection. Extraction of whole RNA from tumor, nontumor lung or frozen PBMC preceded unsorted sequencing. This clonotype has ten or more counts. The antigen is not known. TCRdb reanalysed the 5' RACE reads using MiXCR and keeps one entry per CDR3 protein. The profile shows tens of thousands of distinct CDR3 sequences, about 12% of them singletons. The CDR3 extends over 14 amino acids. Germline CDR1 MNHNY, CDR2 SVGAGI (reference sequence). Losses at the gene ends were 5 bases for V and 2 bases for J; bases not matched to a gene: 4. The TCR sequence derives from a male donor with early-stage non-small cell lung cancer. The J gene is TRBJ1-1, the V gene TRBV6-6; 8 bases line up with TRBD1. The sequences come from PBMCs, collected at surgery. CDR3 amino acids: CASSPQGVNTEAFF. The CDR3 DNA follows: TGTGCCAGCAGTCCACAGGGGGTCAACACTGAAGCTTTCTTT.